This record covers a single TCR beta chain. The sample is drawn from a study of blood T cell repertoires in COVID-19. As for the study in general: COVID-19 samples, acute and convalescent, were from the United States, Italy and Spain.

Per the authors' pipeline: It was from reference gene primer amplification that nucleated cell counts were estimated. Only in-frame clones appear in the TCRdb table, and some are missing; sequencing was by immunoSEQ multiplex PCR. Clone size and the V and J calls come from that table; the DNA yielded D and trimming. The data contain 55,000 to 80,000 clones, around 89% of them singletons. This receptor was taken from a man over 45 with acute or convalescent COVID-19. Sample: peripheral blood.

In DNA, the CDR3 is TGTGCCAGCAGTTCGACTAGCGGGAGGTCTCTGCGTGAGCAGTTCTTC. It translates to CASSSTSGRSLREQFF. The chain is built from TRBV6-2 or TRBV6-3 and TRBJ2-1; 13 bases map to TRBD2. Germline assignment: CDR1 MNHEY and CDR2 SVGEGT. The CDR3 is 16 amino acids. Unmatched junction bases numbered 9, after V lost 4 bases and J lost 9 bases.